The sequence of this TCR beta chain was determined in a study of CD8 T cells in ankylosing spondylitis. Study-wide findings and caveats: Earlier work had already found some motif variants in reactive arthritis synovial fluid and blood. It was reported that disease-linked clones were significantly enriched in matched ankylosing spondylitis synovial fluid.

This clonotype was observed a handful of times. Its antigen is unidentified. The V end lost 3 bases, the J end lost 0 bases, and 14 bases lay between the germline ends. Germline V gene sequence: CDR1 KGHDR, CDR2 SFDVKD. This CDR3 spans 16 amino acids. TCRdb analysed the 5' RACE reads with MiXCR anew, one entry per CDR3 protein. The sample has roughly 160,000 distinct CDR3 sequences; around 10% are singletons. The sample was blood, either unsorted or a sorted T cell fraction (not recorded which). The chain recombines TRBV24-1 with TRBJ2-7; D might be TRBD1 (6 bases). This receptor was identified in a male donor with ankylosing spondylitis or in good health (not recorded which). The DNA for the CDR3 is TGTGCCACCAGTGATCCTCGCAGGGACAACTCCTACGAGCAGTACTTC. Translating it yields CATSDPRRDNSYEQYF.